This T cell receptor beta chain was captured in a study of OX40 agonist ivuxolimab in advanced cancers. Study at large: Hepatocellular carcinoma, melanoma, renal cell or head and neck cancer occurred in dose-escalation patients. Partial responses were recorded for three patients, including one with hepatocellular carcinoma and two with cutaneous melanoma. Study findings and constraints: The study observed clonal expansion of CD4+ and CD8+ blood T cells by week 6 at 0.1 to 3.0 mg/kg. Expanded clones tended on average to be more numerous among CD8+ T cells than CD4+.

Generated by immunoSEQ multiplex PCR, the TCRdb table keeps only in-frame clones and is missing some. The sample yields tens of thousands of clones, 88% seen once. This clone was seen a single time. The target antigen is unknown. The source of this sequence is an adult with an advanced solid tumor such as melanoma, head and neck, liver or kidney cancer. Sequences were derived from CD4+ or CD8+ T cells sorted from blood, sampled in a trial of the OX40 agonist ivuxolimab.

CDR3: CASGLVGGTQYF. The CDR3 coding sequence is TGTGCTAGTGGTTTGGTAGGAGGAACCCAGTACTTC. The chain carries TRBV12-5 and TRBJ2-5, with a weak D call TRBD2 (5 bases). The CDR3 consists of 12 residues. V lost 0 bases and J lost 8, with 7 bases in between. Germline CDR1 reads LGHNT; CDR2 reads FRNRAP.